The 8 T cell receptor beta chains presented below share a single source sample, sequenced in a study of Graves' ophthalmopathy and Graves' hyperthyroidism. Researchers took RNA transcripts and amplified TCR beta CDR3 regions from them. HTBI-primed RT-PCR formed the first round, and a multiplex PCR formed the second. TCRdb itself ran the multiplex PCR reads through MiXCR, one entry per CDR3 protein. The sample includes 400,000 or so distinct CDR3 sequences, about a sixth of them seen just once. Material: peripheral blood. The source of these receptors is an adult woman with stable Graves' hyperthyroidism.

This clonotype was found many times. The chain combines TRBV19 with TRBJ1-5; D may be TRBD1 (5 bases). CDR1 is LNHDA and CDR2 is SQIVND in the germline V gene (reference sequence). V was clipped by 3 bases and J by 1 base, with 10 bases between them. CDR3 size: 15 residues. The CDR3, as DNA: TGTGCCAGTAGTATTCTCCGGGACAGCAATCAGCCCCAGCATTTT. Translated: CASSILRDSNQPQHF.

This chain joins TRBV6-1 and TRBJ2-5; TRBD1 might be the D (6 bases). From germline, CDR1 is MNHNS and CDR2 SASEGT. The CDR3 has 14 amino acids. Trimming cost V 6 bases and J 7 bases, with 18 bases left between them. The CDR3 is CASSLRGLSGTQYF. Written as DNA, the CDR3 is TGTGCCAGCAGCCTCAGGGGCCTGTCCGGGACCCAGTACTTC.

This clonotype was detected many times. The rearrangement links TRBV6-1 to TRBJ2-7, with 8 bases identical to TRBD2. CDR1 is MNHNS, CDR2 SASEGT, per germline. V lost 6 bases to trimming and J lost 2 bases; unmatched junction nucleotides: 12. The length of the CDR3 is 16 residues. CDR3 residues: CASSITAGGDTYEQYF. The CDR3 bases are TGTGCCAGCAGCATCACTGCGGGGGGTGACACCTACGAGCAGTACTTC.

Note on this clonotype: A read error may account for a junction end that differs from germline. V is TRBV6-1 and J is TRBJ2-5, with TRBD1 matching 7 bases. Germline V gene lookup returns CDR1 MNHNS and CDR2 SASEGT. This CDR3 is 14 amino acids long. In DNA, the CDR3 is TGTGCCATCAGTGGGCTGGGACAGCAAGAGACCCTGTACTTC. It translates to CAISGLGQQETLYF.

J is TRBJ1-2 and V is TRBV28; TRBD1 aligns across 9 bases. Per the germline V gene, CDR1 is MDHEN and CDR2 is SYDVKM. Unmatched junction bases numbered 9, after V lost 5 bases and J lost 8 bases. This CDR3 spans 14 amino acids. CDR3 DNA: TGTGCCAGCAGTCCCGGACAGGGGATCGGCGGCTACACCTTC. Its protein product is CASSPGQGIGGYTF.

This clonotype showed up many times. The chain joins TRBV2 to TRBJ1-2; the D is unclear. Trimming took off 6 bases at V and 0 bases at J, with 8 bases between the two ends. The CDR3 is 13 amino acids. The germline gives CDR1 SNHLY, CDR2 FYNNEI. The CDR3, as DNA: TGTGCCAGCAGAGACGGTGCTAACTATGGCTACACCTTC. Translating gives CASRDGANYGYTF.

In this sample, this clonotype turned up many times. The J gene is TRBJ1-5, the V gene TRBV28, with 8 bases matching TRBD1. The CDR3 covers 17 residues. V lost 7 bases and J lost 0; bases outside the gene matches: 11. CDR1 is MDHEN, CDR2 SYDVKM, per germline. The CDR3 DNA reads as TGTGCCAGCATTGCTATTGGACAGGGATCTAGCAATCAGCCCCAGCATTTT. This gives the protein CASIAIGQGSSNQPQHF.

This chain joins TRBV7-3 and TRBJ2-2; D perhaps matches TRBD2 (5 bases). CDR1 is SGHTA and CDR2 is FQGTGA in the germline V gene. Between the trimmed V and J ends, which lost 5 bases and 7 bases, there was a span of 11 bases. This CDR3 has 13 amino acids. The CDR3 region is CASSPEGSGELFF. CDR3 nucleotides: TGTGCCAGCAGCCCCGAGGGCAGCGGGGAGCTGTTTTTT.